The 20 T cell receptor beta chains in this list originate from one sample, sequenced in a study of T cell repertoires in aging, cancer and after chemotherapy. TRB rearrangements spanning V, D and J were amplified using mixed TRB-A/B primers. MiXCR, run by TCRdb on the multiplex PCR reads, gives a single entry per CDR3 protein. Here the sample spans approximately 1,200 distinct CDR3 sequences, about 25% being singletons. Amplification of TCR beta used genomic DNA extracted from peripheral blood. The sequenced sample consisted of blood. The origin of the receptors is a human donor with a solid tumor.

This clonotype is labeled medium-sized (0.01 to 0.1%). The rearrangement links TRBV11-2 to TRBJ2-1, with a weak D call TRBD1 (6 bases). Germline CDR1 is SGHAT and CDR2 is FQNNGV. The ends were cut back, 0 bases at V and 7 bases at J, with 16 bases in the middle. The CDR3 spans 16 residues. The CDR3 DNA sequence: TGTGCCAGCAGCTTAGATCCGGGACAAGCGTGGAATGAGCAGTTCTTC. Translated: CASSLDPGQAWNEQFF.

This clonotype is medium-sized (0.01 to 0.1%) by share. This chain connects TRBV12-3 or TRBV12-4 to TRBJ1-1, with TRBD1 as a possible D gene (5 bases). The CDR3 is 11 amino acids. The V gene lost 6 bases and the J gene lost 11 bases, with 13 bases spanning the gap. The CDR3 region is CASRGPGEAFF. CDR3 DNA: TGTGCCAGCAGAGGGCCGGGGGAGGCTTTCTTT.

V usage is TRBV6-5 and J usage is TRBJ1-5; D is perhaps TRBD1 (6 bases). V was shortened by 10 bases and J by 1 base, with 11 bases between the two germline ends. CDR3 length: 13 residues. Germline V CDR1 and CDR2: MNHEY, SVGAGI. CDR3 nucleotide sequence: TGTGCCACTAACGGGGGCAGCAATCAGCCCCAGCATTTT. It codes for CATNGGSNQPQHF.

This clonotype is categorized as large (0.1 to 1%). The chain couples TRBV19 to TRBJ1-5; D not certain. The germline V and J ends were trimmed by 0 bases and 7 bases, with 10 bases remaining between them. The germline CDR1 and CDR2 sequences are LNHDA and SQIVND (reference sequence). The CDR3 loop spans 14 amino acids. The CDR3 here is CASSIEGLRQPQHF. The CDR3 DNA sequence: TGTGCCAGTAGTATAGAAGGGCTGAGGCAGCCCCAGCATTTT.

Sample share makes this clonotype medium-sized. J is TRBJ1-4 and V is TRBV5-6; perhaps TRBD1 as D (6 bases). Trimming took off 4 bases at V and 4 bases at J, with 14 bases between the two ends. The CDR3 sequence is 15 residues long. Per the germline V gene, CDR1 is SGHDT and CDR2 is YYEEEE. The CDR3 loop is CASSARTDFNEKLFF. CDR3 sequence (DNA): TGTGCCAGCAGCGCCAGGACAGACTTTAATGAAAAACTGTTTTTT. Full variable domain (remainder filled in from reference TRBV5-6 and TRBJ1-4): DAGVTQSPTHLIKTRGQQVTLRCSPKSGHDTVSWYQQALGQGPQFIFQYYEEEERQRGNFPDRFSGHQFPNYSSELNVNALLLGDSALYLCASSARTDFNEKLFFGSGTQLSVL.

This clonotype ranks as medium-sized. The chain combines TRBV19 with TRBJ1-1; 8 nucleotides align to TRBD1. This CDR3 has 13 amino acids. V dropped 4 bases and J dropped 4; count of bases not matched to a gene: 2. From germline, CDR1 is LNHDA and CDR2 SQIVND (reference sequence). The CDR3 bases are TGTGCCAGTAGTAAACAGGGGGGCACTGAAGCTTTCTTT. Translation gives CASSKQGGTEAFF. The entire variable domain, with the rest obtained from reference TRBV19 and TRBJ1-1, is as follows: DGGITQSPKYLFRKEGQNVTLSCEQNLNHDAMYWYRQDPGQGLRLIYYSQIVNDFQKGDIAEGYSVSREKKESFPLTVTSAQKNPTAFYLCASSKQGGTEAFFGQGTRLTVV.

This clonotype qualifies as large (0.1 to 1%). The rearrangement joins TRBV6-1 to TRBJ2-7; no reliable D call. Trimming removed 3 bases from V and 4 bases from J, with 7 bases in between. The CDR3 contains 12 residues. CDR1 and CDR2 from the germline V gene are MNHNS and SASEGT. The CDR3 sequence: CASSDWVYEQYF. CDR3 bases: TGTGCCAGCAGTGACTGGGTTTACGAGCAGTACTTC.

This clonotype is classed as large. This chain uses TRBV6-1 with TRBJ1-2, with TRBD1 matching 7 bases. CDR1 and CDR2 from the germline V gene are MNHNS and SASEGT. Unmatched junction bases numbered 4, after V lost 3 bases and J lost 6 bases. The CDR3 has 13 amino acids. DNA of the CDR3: TGTGCCAGCAGTGAGGTCAGGGGGGATGGCTACACCTTC. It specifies CASSEVRGDGYTF.

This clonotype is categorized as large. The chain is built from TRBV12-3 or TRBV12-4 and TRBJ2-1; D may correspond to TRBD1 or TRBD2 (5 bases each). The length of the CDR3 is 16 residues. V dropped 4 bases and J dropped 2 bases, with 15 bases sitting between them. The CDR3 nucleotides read TGTGCCAGCAGTTCCCCGAGAGGGGCGGCCTACAATGAGCAGTTCTTC. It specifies CASSSPRGAAYNEQFF.

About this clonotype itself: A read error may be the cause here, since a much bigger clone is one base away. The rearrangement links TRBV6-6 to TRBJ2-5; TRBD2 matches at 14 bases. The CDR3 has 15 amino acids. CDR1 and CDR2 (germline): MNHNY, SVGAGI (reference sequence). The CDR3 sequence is CASSVGLAGEDTQYF. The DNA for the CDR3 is TGTGCCAGCAGTGTGGGACTAGCGGGGGAAGATACCCAGTACTTC.

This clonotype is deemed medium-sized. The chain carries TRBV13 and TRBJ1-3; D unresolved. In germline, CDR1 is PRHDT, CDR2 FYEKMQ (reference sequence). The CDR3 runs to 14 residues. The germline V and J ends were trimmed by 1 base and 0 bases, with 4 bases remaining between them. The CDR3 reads CASSLEGSGNTIYF. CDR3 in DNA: TGTGCCAGCAGCTTAGAGGGCTCTGGAAACACCATATATTTT.

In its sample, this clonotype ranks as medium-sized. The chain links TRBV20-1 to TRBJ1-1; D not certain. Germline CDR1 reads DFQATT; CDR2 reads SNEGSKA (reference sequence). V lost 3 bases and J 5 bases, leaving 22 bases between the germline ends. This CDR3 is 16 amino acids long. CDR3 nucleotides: TGCAGTGCTAGCCTAAAAGGATGGGGTGGAAGGACTGAAGCTTTCTTT. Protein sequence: CSASLKGWGGRTEAFF.

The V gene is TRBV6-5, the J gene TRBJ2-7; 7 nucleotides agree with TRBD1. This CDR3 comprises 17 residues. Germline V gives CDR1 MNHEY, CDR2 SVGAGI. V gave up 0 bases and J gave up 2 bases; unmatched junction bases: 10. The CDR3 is CASSYSFSRQGAYEQYF. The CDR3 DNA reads TGTGCCAGCAGTTACTCCTTCTCCCGGCAGGGGGCCTACGAGCAGTACTTC.

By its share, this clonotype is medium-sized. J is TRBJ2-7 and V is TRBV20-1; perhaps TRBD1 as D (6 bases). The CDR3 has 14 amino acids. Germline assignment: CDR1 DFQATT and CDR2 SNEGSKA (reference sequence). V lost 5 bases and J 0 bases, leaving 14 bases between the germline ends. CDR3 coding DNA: TGCAGTGCTTCCGACAGGCCCAGCTCCTACGAGCAGTACTTC. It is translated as CSASDRPSSYEQYF.

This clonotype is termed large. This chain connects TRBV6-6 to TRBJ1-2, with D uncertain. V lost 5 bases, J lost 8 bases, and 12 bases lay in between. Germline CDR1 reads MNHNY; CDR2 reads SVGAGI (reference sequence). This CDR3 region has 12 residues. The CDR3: CASSPSSYGYTF. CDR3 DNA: TGTGCCAGCAGTCCCAGCTCCTACGGCTACACCTTC.

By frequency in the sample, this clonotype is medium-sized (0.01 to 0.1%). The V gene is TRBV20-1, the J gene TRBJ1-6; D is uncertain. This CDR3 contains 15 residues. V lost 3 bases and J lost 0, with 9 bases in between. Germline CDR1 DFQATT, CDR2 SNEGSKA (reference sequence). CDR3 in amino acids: CSASFRSSYNSPLHF. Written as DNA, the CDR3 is TGCAGTGCTAGTTTCCGAAGCTCCTATAATTCACCCCTCCACTTT.

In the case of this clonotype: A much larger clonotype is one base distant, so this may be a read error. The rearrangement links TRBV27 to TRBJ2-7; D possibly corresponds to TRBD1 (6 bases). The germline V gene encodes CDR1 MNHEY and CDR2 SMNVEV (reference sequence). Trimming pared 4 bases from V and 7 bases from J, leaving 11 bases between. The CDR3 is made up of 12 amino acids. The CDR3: CASSSIGQEQYF. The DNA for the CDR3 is TGTGCCAGCAGTTCCATTGGACAGGAGCAGTACTTC.

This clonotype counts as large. CDR3 residues: CASSLVGGQRFRNYGYTF. DNA for the CDR3: TGTGCCAGCAGCTTAGTAGGGGGACAGAGATTCCGTAACTATGGCTACACCTTC. The V call is TRBV7-9, the J call TRBJ1-2, with TRBD1 matching 7 bases. The CDR3 runs to 18 residues. V trimming: 1 base; J trimming: 1 base; junction bases outside the gene matches: 12. Per the germline V gene, CDR1 is SEHNR and CDR2 is FQNEAQ (reference sequence).

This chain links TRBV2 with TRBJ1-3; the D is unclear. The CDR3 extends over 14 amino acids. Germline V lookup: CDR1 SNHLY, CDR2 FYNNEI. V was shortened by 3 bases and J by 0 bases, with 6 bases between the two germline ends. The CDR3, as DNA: TGTGCCAGCAGTGACGGGAACTCTGGAAACACCATATATTTT. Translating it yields CASSDGNSGNTIYF.

The CDR3 nucleotides are TGTGCCTGGAGTGACCAAAGGACAGGCTCTGGAAACACCATATATTTT. It codes for CAWSDQRTGSGNTIYF. This chain connects TRBV30 to TRBJ1-3, with 7 nucleotides matching TRBD1. Trimming at V came to 1 base and at J to 0 bases, leaving 6 bases not matched to a gene. The CDR3 totals 16 residues. Per germline, CDR1 GTSNPN and CDR2 SVGIG (reference sequence).